A selection of T cell receptor beta chains follows, all from one sample in a study of vaccination and CD4 T cells after COVID-19. Antigen specificity for these receptors is unknown. MiXCR, run by TCRdb on the PCR reads, gives a single entry per CDR3 protein. The sample contains fewer than 5,500 distinct CDR3 sequences, 44% of which appear only once. The sample here was CD4+ T cells from blood, cultured in vitro, taken after SARS-CoV-2 vaccination. The source of these receptors is a human donor who had recovered from COVID-19. Both conserved end residues are part of each CDR3. Fields, in order: D gene, J gene, clone size, V gene, CDR3 protein, CDR3 DNA. A D gene is named only where the DNA matches it firmly. Rows give clone size only sometimes, using once, few, many, or a class for an expanded clone.

TRBD2	TRBJ2-7	once	TRBV30	CAWSPGTSGSYEQYF	TGTGCCTGGAGTCCCGGGACTAGCGGGAGCTACGAGCAGTACTTC
-	TRBJ2-5	-	TRBV20-1	CSANERQETQYF	TGCAGTGCTAACGAGCGGCAAGAGACCCAGTACTTC
-	TRBJ1-2	-	TRBV9	CASSVDQFYGYTF	TGTGCCAGCAGCGTAGACCAGTTCTATGGCTACACCTTC
TRBD2	TRBJ2-1	-	TRBV15	CATSSGQREVGVQFF	TGTGCCACCAGCAGCGGTCAGCGGGAGGTTGGAGTGCAGTTCTTC
-	TRBJ2-7	-	TRBV20-1	CSAQSPGYGSPRPYEQYF	TGCAGTGCTCAATCGCCAGGATACGGATCCCCCCGACCCTACGAGCAGTACTTC
-	TRBJ1-1	once	TRBV6-2/TRBV6-3	CASAVNTEAFF	TGTGCCAGCGCAGTGAACACTGAAGCTTTCTTT
-	TRBJ2-5	few	TRBV6-2/TRBV6-3	CASNLSEGGGLETQYF	TGTGCCAGCAACCTTAGTGAAGGGGGAGGCCTAGAGACCCAGTACTTC
-	TRBJ2-5	-	TRBV27	CASSLKRGDQYF	TGTGCCAGCAGTCTAAAAAGGGGAGACCAGTACTTC
-	TRBJ1-6	medium-sized	TRBV20-1	CSATTTNSPLHF	TGCAGTGCTACCACAACCAATTCACCCCTCCACTTT
-	TRBJ2-7	few	TRBV21-1	CASSKVAPSYEQYF	TGTGCCAGCAGCAAAGTGGCCCCATCCTACGAGCAGTACTTC
-	TRBJ1-1	-	TRBV2	CASRGDTMNTEAFF	TGTGCCAGCAGGGGGGACACCATGAACACTGAAGCTTTCTTT
-	TRBJ1-1	once	TRBV7-2	CASSPGMRTEAFF	TGTGCCAGCAGTCCAGGGATGAGGACTGAAGCTTTCTTT
-	TRBJ1-1	few	TRBV7-3	CASSFGGNTEAFF	TGTGCCAGCAGCTTTGGGGGGAACACTGAAGCTTTCTTT
-	TRBJ1-1	few	TRBV11-2	CASSPRSAGDTEAFF	TGTGCCAGCAGCCCCCGATCTGCAGGGGATACTGAAGCTTTCTTT
TRBD2	TRBJ2-1	few	TRBV2	CASSTSGSYNEQFF	TGTGCCAGCAGTACTAGCGGGAGCTACAATGAGCAGTTCTTC
TRBD1	TRBJ2-2	few	TRBV20-1	CSASGQGTGELFF	TGCAGTGCTAGCGGACAGGGGACCGGGGAGCTGTTTTTT
-	TRBJ2-4	-	TRBV11-3	CASGALRAKNIQYF	TGTGCCAGCGGCGCACTTAGGGCCAAAAACATTCAGTACTTC
-	TRBJ2-3	-	TRBV28	CASSSPGVLTDTQYF	TGTGCCAGCAGTTCCCCCGGGGTCTTGACAGATACGCAGTATTTT
-	TRBJ1-1	-	TRBV7-9	CASSLLTQHTEAFF	TGTGCCAGCAGCTTGCTGACGCAACACACTGAAGCTTTCTTT
TRBD1	TRBJ1-1	few	TRBV11-3	CASSFTIWKGAYTEAFF	TGTGCCAGCAGCTTCACAATATGGAAGGGGGCCTACACTGAAGCTTTCTTT
-	TRBJ1-2	-	TRBV7-9	CASGGGSYGYTF	TGTGCCAGCGGGGGGGGATCCTATGGCTACACCTTC